This is a list of T cell receptor beta chains from one sample in a study of vaccination effects on CD4 cells after COVID-19. The protocol was immunoSEQ multiplex PCR, while the TCRdb copy is restricted to in-frame clones and leaves out a portion. The table lists under 80,000 clones, approximately 74% of them singletons. Antigens of these TCRs are unknown. Source: CD4+ T cells from PBMCs cultured with HCoV-229E spike peptides, taken before COVID-19 vaccination. These receptor sequences come from a human donor who received a COVID-19 vaccine. Both conserved end residues are part of each CDR3. A D gene is named only where the DNA matches it firmly. Size is stated for part of the rows, as once, few or many counts, or as a class when the clone is expanded.

v_gene,abundance,d_gene,j_gene,CDR3nt,CDR3aa
TRBV7-9,-,TRBD2,TRBJ2-3,TGTGCCAGCAGCTTACCCGCGGGGGGAATAGATACGCAGTATTTT,CASSLPAGGIDTQYF
TRBV7-2,-,-,TRBJ1-2,TGTGCCAGCAGCTTATCAGGTGGCTACACCTTC,CASSLSGGYTF
TRBV10-2,-,-,TRBJ2-3,TGCGCCAGCAGTGTGACAGGAGCTAGCACAGATACGCAGTATTTT,CASSVTGASTDTQYF
TRBV4-2,-,-,TRBJ2-5,TGTGCCAGCAGCCAAGGGACGGAGACCCAGTACTTC,CASSQGTETQYF
TRBV19,once,TRBD1,TRBJ1-3,TGTGCCAGTATTCTGCCCCAGGGGGCGCCTGGAAACACCATATATTTT,CASILPQGAPGNTIYF
TRBV6-4,-,TRBD1,TRBJ2-3,TGTGCCAGCAGCCAGGACAGGGGCCCACGCCATACGCAGTATTTT,CASSQDRGPRHTQYF
TRBV5-1,few,-,TRBJ1-2,TGCGCCAGCGCCGCCAATTCCTATGGCTACACCTTC,CASAANSYGYTF
TRBV2,-,-,TRBJ2-3,TGTGCCAGCAGTAGGCAGCCCGGTCGGGATACGCAGTATTTT,CASSRQPGRDTQYF
TRBV30,-,TRBD1,TRBJ1-2,TGTGCCTGGAGACCGACAGGGGTAAATGGCTACACCTTC,CAWRPTGVNGYTF
TRBV7-2,few,-,TRBJ1-5,TGTGCCAGCAGCTTAGACACTGGGAATCAGCCCCAGCATTTT,CASSLDTGNQPQHF
TRBV5-6,-,-,TRBJ2-5,TGTGCCAGCAGCATTCGGACTGGCGAGACCCAGTACTTC,CASSIRTGETQYF
TRBV7-3,-,TRBD1,TRBJ2-1,TGTGCCAGCAGCCTGGGACAGGGGGCGTTAGGTGAGCAGTTCTTC,CASSLGQGALGEQFF
TRBV4-1,-,-,TRBJ1-4,TGCGCCAGCAGCCAAGTGTTCGGGGATGGGCCTAATGAAAAACTGTTTTTT,CASSQVFGDGPNEKLFF
TRBV5-1,-,TRBD2,TRBJ2-3,TGCGCCAGCAGCTCTAGCGGGGGGACAGATACGCAGTATTTT,CASSSSGGTDTQYF
TRBV5-1,few,-,TRBJ1-1,TGCGCCAGCAGCTTGGCTGTCATGAACACTGAAGCTTTCTTT,CASSLAVMNTEAFF
TRBV19,-,-,TRBJ1-1,TGTGCCAGTAGTTCATCAGCGAACACTGAAGCTTTCTTT,CASSSSANTEAFF
TRBV5-6,-,TRBD1,TRBJ2-1,TGTGCCAGCATGGTTTCGGGACAGGTCATCAATGAGCAGTTCTTC,CASMVSGQVINEQFF
TRBV4-1,-,TRBD2,TRBJ2-5,TGCGCCAGCAGCCCAGGGACTAGCCGTTTCCAAGAGACCCAGTACTTC,CASSPGTSRFQETQYF
TRBV3-1/TRBV3-2,few,-,TRBJ1-5,TGTGCCAGCAGCCAGGCAGATCAGCCCCAGCATTTT,CASSQADQPQHF
TRBV4-1,-,-,TRBJ1-6,TGCGCCAGCAGCCAAGATCTGTCGGGGGCTACGCGATCACCCCTCCACTTT,CASSQDLSGATRSPLHF
TRBV18,-,-,TRBJ2-3,TGTGCCAGCTCACCCCGAAACGACCTCATTAGCACAGATACGCAGTATTTT,CASSPRNDLISTDTQYF
TRBV30,-,-,TRBJ2-6,TGTGCCTGGAGATGGGGGTCTGGGGCCAACGTCCTGACTTTC,CAWRWGSGANVLTF
TRBV4-1,-,TRBD1,TRBJ1-5,TGCGCCAGCAGCCAGATGACAGGGATCGGACAGCCCCAGCATTTT,CASSQMTGIGQPQHF
TRBV27,-,-,TRBJ1-5,TGTGCCAGCAGTTTAGGGAATAGCAATCAGCCCCAGCATTTT,CASSLGNSNQPQHF
TRBV5-1,-,TRBD1,TRBJ2-3,TGCGCCAGCAGCTTCAGGGGGCAGGGGGGCACAGATACGCAGTATTTT,CASSFRGQGGTDTQYF
TRBV4-2,-,-,TRBJ2-3,TGTGCCAGCAGCCAAGACCGCGTGCCAGATACGCAGTATTTT,CASSQDRVPDTQYF
TRBV2,-,TRBD1,TRBJ1-1,TGTGCCAGCATGCTACAGGGGTTGAACACTGAAGCTTTCTTT,CASMLQGLNTEAFF
TRBV19,-,-,TRBJ1-6,TGTGCCAGTAGGGACCGGCATAATTCACCCCTCCACTTT,CASRDRHNSPLHF
TRBV7-8,-,TRBD1,TRBJ1-4,TGTGCCAGCAGCTTAGGGGACAGGGCGGGCGGTGAAAAACTGTTTTTT,CASSLGDRAGGEKLFF
TRBV28,-,-,TRBJ1-1,TGTGCCAGCAGTTTAGGGGGGGGGTTCACTGAAGCTTTCTTT,CASSLGGGFTEAFF
TRBV5-1,-,TRBD2,TRBJ2-5,TGCGCCAGCAGCTTGGAACTAGCGGGGGCCGCAGCCCAGTACTTC,CASSLELAGAAAQYF
TRBV30,few,TRBD1,TRBJ2-1,TGTGCCTGGAGGATAAGGGACAGGGCCTACAATGAGCAGTTCTTC,CAWRIRDRAYNEQFF
TRBV28,-,TRBD1,TRBJ1-2,TGTGCCAGCAGTCCCCTGACAGGGGAAGGCTACACCTTC,CASSPLTGEGYTF
TRBV10-3,-,TRBD1,TRBJ2-1,TGTGCCATCAGTCGGGACAGGGATTATGAGCAGTTCTTC,CAISRDRDYEQFF